This T cell receptor (beta chain) was obtained from a study of cytomegalovirus exposure and HLA in healthy donors. Use of 60 Vbeta and 13 Jbeta primers characterized the PCR. Sequenced by immunoSEQ multiplex PCR; TCRdb stores in-frame clones only, minus some. The sample lists about 190,000 clones; 80% to 85% were seen once. As regards this clone: Its antigen is currently unknown.

Whole-study results and caveats: In a later analysis, several top co-occurrence clusters appeared linked to parvovirus B19, influenza, CMV and Epstein-Barr virus.

Trimming took 2 bases from V and 12 from J, leaving 14 bases between them. The CDR3 has 12 amino acids. Germline assignment: CDR1 GTSNPN and CDR2 SVGIG (reference sequence). Sequencing was performed on PBMCs. The receptor was isolated from a woman in her thirties or forties in good health and CMV-seronegative. The chain recombines TRBV30 with TRBJ1-5; D is uncertain. The CDR3 is CAWSTSGKSQHF. CDR3 coding DNA: TGTGCCTGGAGTACATCCGGGAAGAGCCAGCATTTT. Variable domain in full (rest from reference TRBV30 and TRBJ1-5): SQTIHQWPATLVQPVGSPLSLECTVEGTSNPNLYWYRQAAGRGLQLLFYSVGIGQISSEVPQNLSASRPQDRQFILSSKKLLLSDSGFYLCAWSTSGKSQHFGDGTRLSIL.